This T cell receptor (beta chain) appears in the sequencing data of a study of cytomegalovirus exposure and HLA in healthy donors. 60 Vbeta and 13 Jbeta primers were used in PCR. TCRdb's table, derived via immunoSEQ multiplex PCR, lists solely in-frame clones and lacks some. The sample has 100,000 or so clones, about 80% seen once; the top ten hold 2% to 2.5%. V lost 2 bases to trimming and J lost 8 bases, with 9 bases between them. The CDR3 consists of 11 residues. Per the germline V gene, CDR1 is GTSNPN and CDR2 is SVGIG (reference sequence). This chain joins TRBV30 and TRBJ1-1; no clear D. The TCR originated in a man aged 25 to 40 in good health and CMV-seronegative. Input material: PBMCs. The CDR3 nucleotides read TGTGCCTGGAGTCTACAGATAGAAGCTTTCTTT. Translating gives CAWSLQIEAFF.